These T cell receptor beta chains were read from a single sample in a study of T cell responses to AZD1222 COVID-19 vaccine. The protocol was immunoSEQ multiplex PCR, while the TCRdb copy is restricted to in-frame clones and leaves out a portion. The sample contains about 110,000 clones, about 94% of which appear only once. The sequences come from peripheral blood, collected on day 0 of AZD1222 vaccination. The receptors were gathered from an adult in good health. Each CDR3 is given with its conserved first and last residue. The D gene is left open where the match is weak. Clone size is shown for a subset of rows, as once, few, many or a class of expanded clone.

>TRBV18|.|.|TRBJ1-1
TGTGCCAGCTCACCCGGGGGTCGTCGGGGCAGGAACACTGAAGCTTTCTTT
CASSPGGRRGRNTEAFF
>TRBV20-1|.|.|TRBJ1-1
TGCAGTGCTCAGATGAACACTGAAGCTTTCTTT
CSAQMNTEAFF
>TRBV4-1|TRBD2|.|TRBJ2-4
TGCGCCAGCAGCCAAGTAGGTACTAGCGGGAGTGGGGCCAAAAACATTCAGTACTTC
CASSQVGTSGSGAKNIQYF
>TRBV6-4|TRBD1|.|TRBJ2-7
TGTGCCCGACCGACAGGGAGTACCTACGAGCAGTACTTC
CARPTGSTYEQYF
>TRBV3-1/TRBV3-2|.|.|TRBJ2-1
TGTGCCAGCAGTCGGGCTCACAGCTCCTACAATGAGCAGTTCTTC
CASSRAHSSYNEQFF
>TRBV19|.|.|TRBJ2-3
TGTGCCAGTAGTCAAACGGGGGATACGCAGTATTTT
CASSQTGDTQYF
>TRBV6-2/TRBV6-3|.|.|TRBJ2-6
TGTGCCAGCAGTTACAGCTCTGGGGCCAACGTCCTGACTTTC
CASSYSSGANVLTF
>TRBV10-3|.|.|TRBJ2-7
TGTGCCATCAGCAGAGAGAACAGGGACTCCCGGGGCGAGCAGTACTTC
CAISRENRDSRGEQYF
>TRBV7-9|.|.|TRBJ1-3
TGTGCCAGCAGCTTAGCCCTCCCAGGATCTGGAAACACCATATATTTT
CASSLALPGSGNTIYF
>TRBV25-1|TRBD1|.|TRBJ1-2
TGTGCCAGCAGTGACCCGGCAGGGGGCGACTATGGCTACACCTTC
CASSDPAGGDYGYTF
>TRBV29-1|.|.|TRBJ1-2
TGCAGCGCCCGGGTTAACTATGGCTACACCTTC
CSARVNYGYTF
>TRBV7-2|.|.|TRBJ1-1
TGTGCCAGCAGCTTAGCGGGGGGGCTCGGGAGGACTGAAGCTTTCTTT
CASSLAGGLGRTEAFF
>TRBV13|.|.|TRBJ1-1
TGTGCCAGCAGCTTATCGGGTCAGGGGATTGCTGAAGCTTTCTTT
CASSLSGQGIAEAFF
>TRBV19|.|.|TRBJ2-3
TGTGCCAGTAGTATAGGGCCCTTGACAGATACGCAGTATTTT
CASSIGPLTDTQYF
>TRBV27|.|.|TRBJ2-2
TGTGCCAGCGGGAGGGGGCCCGAACCGAACACCGGGGAGCTGTTTTTT
CASGRGPEPNTGELFF
>TRBV9|TRBD1|once|TRBJ1-1
TGTGCCAGCAGCGAGGGACAGCGCACTGAAGCTTTCTTT
CASSEGQRTEAFF
>TRBV5-6|.|.|TRBJ1-5
TGTGCCAGCAGCTTGGGAAGCTCCGGGGGCAATCAGCCCCAGCATTTT
CASSLGSSGGNQPQHF
>TRBV11-3|.|.|TRBJ1-1
TGTGCCAGCAGCCTCACGGCCACTGAAGCTTTCTTT
CASSLTATEAFF
>TRBV6-5|TRBD2|.|TRBJ2-1
TGTGCCAGCAGTTACGGGACTAATAATGAGCAGTTCTTC
CASSYGTNNEQFF
>TRBV6-5|.|.|TRBJ1-5
TGTGCCAGCAGTTACACAGGCAATCAGCCCCAGCATTTT
CASSYTGNQPQHF
>TRBV6-2/TRBV6-3|.|.|TRBJ2-2
TGTGCCAGCAGTCCGGGACTCTCGAACACCGGGGAGCTGTTTTTT
CASSPGLSNTGELFF
>TRBV19|TRBD1|.|TRBJ2-2
TGTGCCAGTAGAGGGACAGGGGCACAAGCCGACATTACCGGGGAGCTGTTTTTT
CASRGTGAQADITGELFF
>TRBV6-5|.|.|TRBJ1-1
TGTGCCAGCAGTTACCCTAGCACTGAAGCTTTCTTT
CASSYPSTEAFF
>TRBV2|TRBD1|few|TRBJ1-2
TGTGCCAGCAGTGAAACAGGGGGCAGCTATGGCTACACCTTC
CASSETGGSYGYTF
>TRBV5-6|.|.|TRBJ2-1
TGTGCCAGCAGCTTGGCGGCTGAGCAGTTCTTC
CASSLAAEQFF
>TRBV19|.|.|TRBJ1-5
TGTGCCAGTAGGAATTCTGGGGGGTTCCCCAATCAGCCCCAGCATTTT
CASRNSGGFPNQPQHF
>TRBV5-1|TRBD1|.|TRBJ1-3
TGCGCCAGCAGCCCGGGGGACAGCACTCGACAAAACACCATATATTTT
CASSPGDSTRQNTIYF
>TRBV19|.|once|TRBJ1-6
TGTGCCAGTAGTGCCCGGGGCACGGAGAATTCACCCCTCCACTTT
CASSARGTENSPLHF
>TRBV28|TRBD2|.|TRBJ2-3
TGTGCCAGCGGAACTAGCGGGATTGCTAAGGATACGCAGTATTTT
CASGTSGIAKDTQYF
>TRBV5-1|.|.|TRBJ2-5
TGCGCCAGCACCGACAGCCAAGAGACCCAGTACTTC
CASTDSQETQYF
>TRBV4-1|.|.|TRBJ1-2
TGCGCCAGCAGCCACCCTCAGGGAGCTAACTATGGCTACACCTTC
CASSHPQGANYGYTF
>TRBV7-4|.|few|TRBJ2-7
TGTGCCAGCAGCTCCGCGGGACGTCGCCTTGTGTACGAGCAGTACTTC
CASSSAGRRLVYEQYF
>TRBV30|.|.|TRBJ1-6
TGTGCCTGGAGCCCGGGTCACTCGGAGTCACCCCTCCACTTT
CAWSPGHSESPLHF
>TRBV28|TRBD1|.|TRBJ1-5
TGTGCCAGCAGTTCACAGGGGCAGCCCCAGCATTTT
CASSSQGQPQHF
>TRBV28|TRBD1|.|TRBJ1-2
TGTGCCAGCAGTTTGACAGGGGCGCCAGGGGGAGGCTACACCTTC
CASSLTGAPGGGYTF
>TRBV6-5|.|.|TRBJ1-2
TGTGCCATCTATAGGACCCTCCATGGCTACACCTTC
CAIYRTLHGYTF
>TRBV27|.|.|TRBJ1-5
TGTGCCAGCAACCCTTACAGGGATGGTCAGCCCCAGCATTTT
CASNPYRDGQPQHF
>TRBV6-5|.|.|TRBJ2-1
TGTGCCAGCGGAACCGGGACCTACAATGAGCAGTTCTTC
CASGTGTYNEQFF
>TRBV13|TRBD1|few|TRBJ2-7
TGTGCCAGCAGCTTAAGCCGGACAGGGGGGATCCACGAGCAGTACTTC
CASSLSRTGGIHEQYF
>TRBV6-4|TRBD2|.|TRBJ2-5
TGTGCCAGCAGACTAGCGGGGCAAGAGACCCAGTACTTC
CASRLAGQETQYF
>TRBV19|TRBD2|.|TRBJ2-1
TGTGCCACCACCCTCAGCGGGGCCAGCTCCTACAATGAGCAGTTCTTC
CATTLSGASSYNEQFF
>TRBV5-1|TRBD1|.|TRBJ1-1
TGCGCCAGCAGCAAAGGACAGGGTAGCGCTGAAGCTTTCTTT
CASSKGQGSAEAFF
>TRBV4-1|TRBD2|.|TRBJ2-5
TGCGCCAGCAGCCAAGCCGCTAGCGGGGGGGCTGTGACCCAGTACTTC
CASSQAASGGAVTQYF
>TRBV27|TRBD1|once|TRBJ1-2
TGTGCCAGCAGGGTAACAGGGGTTAGGGGCTACACCTTC
CASRVTGVRGYTF
>TRBV7-2|.|.|TRBJ1-1
TGTGCCAGCAGCGTGGGACGGCTCATGAACACTGAAGCTTTCTTT
CASSVGRLMNTEAFF
>TRBV30|.|.|TRBJ1-1
TGTGCCTGGGGCAGGGGATACACTGAAGCTTTCTTT
CAWGRGYTEAFF
>TRBV2|TRBD2|.|TRBJ2-7
TGTGCCAGCAGTGAAAATCCGGGACTAGCTTACGAGCAGTACTTC
CASSENPGLAYEQYF
>TRBV4-1|.|.|TRBJ2-3
TGCGCCAGCAGCCTTTTGGTCCCGACAGATACGCAGTATTTT
CASSLLVPTDTQYF
>TRBV10-3|TRBD1|.|TRBJ1-1
TGTGCCATCAGTGCGAGACAGGGGAACACTGAAGCTTTCTTT
CAISARQGNTEAFF
>TRBV6-5|.|.|TRBJ1-1
TGTGCCAGTAGAGATCCGGGAACTGAAGCTTTCTTT
CASRDPGTEAFF
>TRBV19|.|.|TRBJ1-5
TGTGCCAGTAGTATTTTGCCCCAATGGGATAGCAATCAGCCCCAGCATTTT
CASSILPQWDSNQPQHF
>TRBV27|.|.|TRBJ1-4
TGTGCCAGCAGTCATGGGGCGGGGAATGAAAAACTGTTTTTT
CASSHGAGNEKLFF
>TRBV28|TRBD1|once|TRBJ1-5
TGTGCCAGCACCTGGACAGGCCTTCGACCCCAGCATTTT
CASTWTGLRPQHF